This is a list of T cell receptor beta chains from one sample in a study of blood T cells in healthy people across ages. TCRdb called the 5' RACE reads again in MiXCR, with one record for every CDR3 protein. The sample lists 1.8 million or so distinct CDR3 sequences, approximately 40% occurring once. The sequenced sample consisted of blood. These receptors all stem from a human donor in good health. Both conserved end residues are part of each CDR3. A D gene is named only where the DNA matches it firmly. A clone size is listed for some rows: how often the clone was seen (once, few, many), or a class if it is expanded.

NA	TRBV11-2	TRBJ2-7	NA	TGTGCCAGCAGCGTCCGGGACACAGTCTACGAGCAGTACTTC	CASSVRDTVYEQYF
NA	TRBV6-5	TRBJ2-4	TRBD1	TGTGCCAGCATGGGGACAGGGGGTAACCTCAAAAACATTCAGTACTTC	CASMGTGGNLKNIQYF
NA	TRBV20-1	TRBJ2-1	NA	TGCAGTGCTAGAGACCCAGCGGAGGTATACAATGAGCAGTTCTTC	CSARDPAEVYNEQFF
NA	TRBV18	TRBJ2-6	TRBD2	TGTGCCAGCTTACCGAGGCAACATGGGAGGGGTCCCTCTGGGGCCAACGTCCTGACTTTC	CASLPRQHGRGPSGANVLTF
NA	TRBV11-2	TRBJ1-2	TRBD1	TGTGCCAGCAGCTTAGTGGGACAGCTCGCCGTGGGCTACACCTTC	CASSLVGQLAVGYTF
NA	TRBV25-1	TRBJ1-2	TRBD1	TGTGCCAGCACCTCGACGACAGGGTCTGCCGGCTACACCTTC	CASTSTTGSAGYTF
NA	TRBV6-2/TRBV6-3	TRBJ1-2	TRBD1	TGTGCCAGCAGCATTACTTCCGGGACAGTCCTTTATGGCTACACCTTC	CASSITSGTVLYGYTF
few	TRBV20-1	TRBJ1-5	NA	TGCAGTGCTAGAATACCTTATAGCAATCAGCCCCAGCATTTT	CSARIPYSNQPQHF
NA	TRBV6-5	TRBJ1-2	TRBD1	TGTGCCAGCAGAAAGGACAGGGCTGGCTACACCTTC	CASRKDRAGYTF
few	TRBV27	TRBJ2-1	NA	TGTGCCAGCAGTAGTATGGCCAATGAGCAGTTCTTC	CASSSMANEQFF
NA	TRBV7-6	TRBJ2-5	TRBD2	TGTGCCAGCAGCTTCCTAAACCCGGGACTAGCGGGGTCCTCTCAAGAGACCCAGTACTTC	CASSFLNPGLAGSSQETQYF
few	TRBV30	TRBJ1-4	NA	TGTGCCTGGAGTGTTAGGGGTGCAAATGAAAAACTGTTTTTT	CAWSVRGANEKLFF
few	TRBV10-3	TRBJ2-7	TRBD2	TGTGCCATGAGAGGGACTAGTGTCGACGAGCAGTACTTC	CAMRGTSVDEQYF
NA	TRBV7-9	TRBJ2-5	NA	TGTGCCAGCAGCTACCGGCGGGGGCCCAAGGAGACCCAGTACTTC	CASSYRRGPKETQYF
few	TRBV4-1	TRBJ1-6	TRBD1	TGCGCCAGCAGCGCCGACAGGGAAAGGGGTTCACCCCTCCACTTT	CASSADRERGSPLHF
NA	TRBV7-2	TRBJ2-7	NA	TGTGCCAGCAGCATCTTGACGGACTCATATTACGAGCAGTACTTC	CASSILTDSYYEQYF
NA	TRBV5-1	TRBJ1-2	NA	TGCGCCAGCAGCTTGGTTCTGGGGACTGCTAACTATGGCTACACCTTC	CASSLVLGTANYGYTF
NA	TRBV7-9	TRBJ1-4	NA	TGTGCCAGCGGCTCAGACACGGTCGGGGAAAAACTGTTTTTT	CASGSDTVGEKLFF
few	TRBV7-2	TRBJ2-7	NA	TGTGCCAGCAGCTTAGTATCCGGGGGATCCGAGCAGTACTTC	CASSLVSGGSEQYF
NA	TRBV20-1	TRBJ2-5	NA	TGCAGTGCTTTAGAGACAGCCCAAGAGACCCAGTACTTC	CSALETAQETQYF
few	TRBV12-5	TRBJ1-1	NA	TGTGCTAGTGGTCCCCCGGACGGAGACGGAGAAGCTTTCTTT	CASGPPDGDGEAFF
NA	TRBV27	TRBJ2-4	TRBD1	TGTGCCAGCAGTTTGCTGACAGGGAACCTACCAGTCATTCAGTACTTC	CASSLLTGNLPVIQYF
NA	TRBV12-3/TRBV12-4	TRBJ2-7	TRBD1	TGTGCCAGCAGTTTAGACACGACCGGGACAGGGACGTACGAGCAGTACTTC	CASSLDTTGTGTYEQYF
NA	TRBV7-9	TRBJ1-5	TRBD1	TGTGCCAGCAGCGCCCTGACAGGGGTAAAGGGTAATCAGCCCCAGCATTTT	CASSALTGVKGNQPQHF
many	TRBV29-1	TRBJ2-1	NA	TGCAGCGTGCTCGGAGATACCTACAATGAGCAGTTCTTC	CSVLGDTYNEQFF
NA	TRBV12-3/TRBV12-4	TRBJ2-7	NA	TGTGCCAGCATTCCGGAGCATCCCTACAATGAGCAGTACTTC	CASIPEHPYNEQYF
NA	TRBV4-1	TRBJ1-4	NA	TGCGCCAGCAAGTCCTGGATGACAGGTTCTAATGAAAAACTGTTTTTT	CASKSWMTGSNEKLFF
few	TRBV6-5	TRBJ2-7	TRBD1	TGTGCCAGCAGTTACTACATCCCACAGGGGGCCCGAAGAAGTAACTACGAGCAGTACTTC	CASSYYIPQGARRSNYEQYF
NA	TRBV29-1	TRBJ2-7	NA	TGCAGCGTTGGCGGACTGGGGCCCCTCGAGCAGTACTTC	CSVGGLGPLEQYF
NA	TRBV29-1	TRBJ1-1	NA	TGCAGCGTTGACCTTTTAGGGGGAACTGAAGCTTTCTTT	CSVDLLGGTEAFF
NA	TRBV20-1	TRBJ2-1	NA	TGCAGTGCCCAGGATCCCACAGGCTACAATGAGCAGTTCTTC	CSAQDPTGYNEQFF